This T cell receptor (beta chain) was observed in a study of beta chain features in type 1 diabetes (dated by TCRdb to the late 2010s). General notes on the study: No differences in mean age, gender distribution, total cell number or subset yield were found between patients and healthy donors. A total of around 100 million sorted cells were examined across all samples, and RNA yield correlated strongly with the number of cells per subset. The study compared the TCRB repertoires of sorted circulating CD4+ T cell subsets in recently diagnosed type 1 diabetes patients with those in matched healthy donors. Naive and central memory subsets were obtained from all 30 or so donors, but regulatory and stem cell-like memory subsets were isolated from only 8 patients and roughly eight healthy donors. Paper-wide results and their limitations: Shorter templates might have been favored by PCR, but patient and control samples were amplified and corrected together, so both groups would have been affected equally by any skew. Naive, central memory and regulatory TCRB repertoires appeared to be more similar among patients than among healthy donors. At VDJ recombination sites, patients with type 1 diabetes made fewer insertions and deleted more nucleotides, a pattern implying thymic rearrangement abnormalities. A moderate but significant shortening of TCRB CDR3 length was observed in type 1 diabetes patients in all four CD4+ subsets. Because cDNA was sequenced instead of genomic DNA, highly expressing activated cells could be over-represented, though the groups showed no difference in activation or CD3 levels. Because small numbers of individuals were included in the HLA sub-analyses, any influence of HLA type on TCRB rearrangement was left unresolved.

The germline V gene gives CDR1 as MNHEY and CDR2 as SVGAGI. From the cysteine through the phenylalanine, the CDR3 covers 14 amino acids. CDR3 DNA is the only sequence kept; it has 42 bases, read in frame from the first base. From V the trimming removes 5 bases and from J it removes 7 bases, while the gene matches leave 3 bases of the junction unaccounted for. In the case of this clone: Its specific antigen is unknown. One base away there is no much larger clone; base qualities are not given.

All of the isolated RNA was reverse transcribed with the High Capacity cDNA Reverse Transcription Kit, so expressed TCRB transcripts were sequenced. Deep immunoSEQ sequencing was applied to naive, central memory and regulatory T cell samples, giving an average of about 3.7 million total reads per sample. Sorted cells were lysed in RLT buffer, and RNA was extracted using DNase-treated RNeasy Micro or Mini kits according to cell number. To prevent cross-contamination, each cell subset was processed individually, whereas patient and healthy donor samples were processed jointly. Using the immunoSEQ multiplex PCR, TCRB sequences were amplified from cDNA into 87-bp fragments spanning the CDR3 region. Sequencing of the amplicons was done on the Illumina HiSeq platform. In the original analysis: PCR bias was computationally corrected using synthetic template baselines, reads within Hamming distance 2 were collapsed, and singletons that could not be merged were discarded. Reads were aligned against IMGT to assign V, D and J genes, CDR3 length and insertions or deletions at six rearrangement sites. Within each subset, clonotype counts were normalized to the number of sorted cells before true diversity and Gini coefficients were calculated with the tcR R package. Repertoire sharing was quantified using the overlap coefficient calculated on TCRB nucleotide sequences. TCRdb holds this immuneACCESS table with in-frame rearrangements only. Some clones are missing; in checked studies, unresolved V genes explain under half, and the rest has no known cause. That table is the source of V, J and clone size, and D and trimming were worked out from the DNA. This sample gives over 150,000 clones in total; about 8.3% of them show up just once. The top ten hold 0.45% to 0.55% of the sample.

A single peripheral blood draw of roughly 0.11 L on average was collected from each donor into heparinised tubes. A BD FACSAria II and a panel including CD45RO, CCR7, CD25, CD127, CD95 and CD27 were used to sort naive, central memory, regulatory and stem cell-like memory CD4+ T cells. A purity above 95% was achieved for all sorted populations. PBMCs were isolated immediately by Lymphoprep density gradient centrifugation and stained directly without culture. Samples were stained and sorted in pairs, with one healthy donor and one patient per experiment, so that batch effects were minimized. This TCR was sampled from a woman between 18 and 29 years old with type 1 diabetes. The specimen was central memory CD4+ T cells from blood. The chain employs TRBV6-5 and TRBJ2-3; 13 of the junction bases match TRBD2. The bases are TGTGCCAGCAGTCGACTAGCGGGGGGAAATACGCAGTATTTT. Its product reads: CASSRLAGGNTQYF.